The entry below describes one TCR beta chain. What this receptor recognizes is not known. No clone much larger than this one lies a single base away; base qualities are absent. Genomic DNA was extracted from sorted cells for sequencing of the TCRbeta CDR3 region. TCRbeta CDR3 regions were sequenced using the immunoSEQ Assay. Here the immuneACCESS table is served through TCRdb, limited to in-frame sequences with V and J called. Missing clones are a known gap in these copies; in checked studies unresolved V genes cover under half, and the rest lacks a known reason. The sample contains around 37,000 clones, more than 70% of them found a single time. In total, the top ten clones hold 10% to 15% of the sample. The CDR3 goes from the cysteine to the phenylalanine over 16 residues. CDR3 DNA is the only sequence kept; it has 48 bases, read in frame from the first base. V loses 0 bases, J loses 4 bases, and the germline ends lie 15 bases apart. From a lookup of the germline V gene (reference sequence), CDR1 and CDR2 are LNHDA and SQIVND.

This entry is derived from a study of OX40 agonist ivuxolimab in advanced cancers. Concerning the study at large: Ivuxolimab was an agonistic, fully human IgG2 monoclonal antibody directed against OX40 (CD134), a costimulatory receptor. Intravenous ivuxolimab was administered to patients every 2 weeks at six dose levels: 0.01, 0.1, 0.3, 1.5, 3 and 10 mg/kg. Of the approximately 50 patients in dose escalation, about 20 had hepatocellular carcinoma, roughly 15 had melanoma, 9 had renal cell carcinoma and 9 had head and neck cancer. In the dose-escalation cohort, 70% to 85% of patients were male, and the mean age was around 65 years with a range of roughly 23 to 79. Prior anti-PD-1, anti-PD-L1 or anti-CTLA-4 therapy was permitted, and roughly two fifths of dose-escalation patients had received checkpoint inhibitors. Three dose-escalation patients achieved partial responses, one with hepatocellular carcinoma and two with cutaneous melanoma. Peripheral TCRbeta sequencing was intended to test whether TCR sequence diversity was altered and clonal T-cell expansion was caused by ivuxolimab. The monotherapy dose-escalation portion (N ≈ 57 patients) of the phase I ivuxolimab trial is reported in the paper.

Broad study findings and their caveats: Low levels of normalized T-cell clonal expansion were also seen in some nonresponding patients. The antigen specificity of the clonally expanded peripheral T cells was not determined. On average, CD8+ T cells showed more expanded clones than CD4+ T cells after ivuxolimab. At doses of 0.1 to 3.0 mg/kg, clonal expansion of both CD4+ and CD8+ blood T cells was observed from baseline to week 6. Partial responders in the 0.1-3.0 mg/kg groups had among the lowest normalized peripheral clonal expansion, especially among CD8+ T cells.

The trial excluded patients who had a history of autoimmune disease or were on systemic immunosuppression. Peripheral blood for TCR sequencing was collected from all dose cohorts at baseline, on cycle 4 day 1, and on cycle 7 day 1. The samples were drawn from a first-in-human, open-label, multicenter phase I dose-escalation trial of ivuxolimab. Adults with locally advanced or metastatic melanoma, renal cell carcinoma, hepatocellular carcinoma or head and neck squamous cell carcinoma were enrolled in the trial. Before TCR sequencing, CD4+ T cells and CD8+ T cells were sorted from peripheral blood as separate populations.

The sequence joins TRBV19 to TRBJ1-2; TRBD1 could be the D gene, as 6 bases match. Sequenced here: CD4+ or CD8+ T cells sorted from blood, sampled in a trial of the OX40 agonist ivuxolimab. The clonotype was recovered from an adult with an advanced solid tumor such as melanoma, head and neck, liver or kidney cancer. This receptor has the CDR3 CASSIDYRDRIYGYTF. The sequence in DNA is TGTGCCAGTAGTATAGATTACAGGGATCGGATCTATGGCTACACCTTC.